The T cell receptor (beta chain) under discussion was sequenced for a study of CD8+ T cells in alopecia areata. Overall study context: Recipient mice, approximately 6-11-week-old female C3H/HeJ animals, received skin from 6-12-month-old C3H/HeJ graft donors with spontaneous alopecia.

In regard to this clone: Its antigen is not known. Gene and germline names: mouse.

Investigators isolated RNA and reverse transcribed it into cDNA to act as the sequencing template. Libraries were prepared by immunoSEQ multiplex PCR; TCRdb keeps only in-frame clonotypes and omits some of them. Captured here are 200,000 to 300,000 clones, none seen once; the top ten comprise about 1.2%. Sorting used CD4, CD8alpha, NKG2D, NKG2ACE and other markers on pooled cutaneous lymph node cells. Study-level findings and limits: Alopecia totalis/universalis scalp especially showed more expanded CD8+ clones than normal scalp. Possibly as an HLA-related effect, TCR sharing across patients appeared less clear than in mice.

The sequenced sample consisted of CD4+ T cells sorted from a lymph node. The TCR sequence derives from a C3H/HeJ mouse with alopecia areata. The MHC haplotype of this mouse line is H2-k.

CDR3 sequence reads: CASSFLGTGRHQDTQYF. CDR3 DNA, as far as it was read: TGTGCCAGCAGTTTCTTGGGGACAGGGAGACACCAAGAC. The V gene is TRBV14, the J gene TRBJ2-5; 9 bases are a match to TRBD1. Coverage ceases 4 residues before the CDR3 finishes, and the germline J gene fills in the end. This CDR3 is built from 17 residues. Trimming took 0 bases from V and 1 from J; bases not matched to a gene: 6. The germline CDR1 and CDR2 sequences are SGHDT and FRDEAV.